Presented here are 18 T cell receptor beta chains from one specimen sequenced in a study of cytomegalovirus exposure and HLA in healthy donors. Researchers ran the PCR with 60 Vbeta and 13 Jbeta primers. Clones were sequenced by immunoSEQ multiplex PCR, and TCRdb holds only the in-frame ones, with some missing. The sample holds 160,000 or so clones; roughly 77% are singletons and the top ten take approximately 4.6%. Material: PBMCs. All receptors come from a man aged 18 to 30 in good health and CMV-seropositive.

V gene TRBV5-6 combines with J gene TRBJ2-7; D not certain. Per germline, CDR1 SGHDT and CDR2 YYEEEE. Trimming cost V 0 bases and J 5 bases, with 15 bases left between them. This CDR3 has 15 amino acids. CDR3 sequence (DNA): TGTGCCAGCAGCTTGGCGGCTAGAACCTTCCACGAGCAGTACGTC. It yields the protein CASSLAARTFHEQYV.

V usage is TRBV28 and J usage is TRBJ1-2, with TRBD1 as a possible D gene (6 bases). From germline, CDR1 is MDHEN and CDR2 SYDVKM. The length of the CDR3 is 15 residues. Trimming left V 2 bases short and J 5 bases short, with 15 bases between. The CDR3 DNA reads as TGTGCCAGCAGTTTAGGGGGGGCCAGGGGATATGGCTACACCTTC. As protein: CASSLGGARGYGYTF.

This chain uses TRBV29-1 with TRBJ1-2; TRBD1 might be the D (6 bases). V was pared by 3 bases and J by 7 bases, with 15 bases between. Germline assignment: CDR1 SQVTM and CDR2 ANQGSEA. This CDR3 is built from 13 residues. CDR3 DNA sequence: TGCAGCGTTGACCGAAACAGGGATCTTGGCTACACCTTC. Translation gives CSVDRNRDLGYTF. The entire variable domain, with the rest obtained from reference TRBV29-1 and TRBJ1-2, is as follows: SAVISQKPSRDICQRGTSLTIQCQVDSQVTMMFWYRQQPGQSLTLIATANQGSEATYESGFVIDKFPISRPNLTFSTLTVSNMSPEDSSIYLCSVDRNRDLGYTFGSGTRLTVV.

Only a few counts were recorded for this clone. The chain is built from TRBV7-8 and TRBJ2-7, with 8 bases aligning to TRBD1. The CDR3 is 15 residues long. Germline lookup yields CDR1 SGHVS and CDR2 FQNEAQ. Losses at the gene ends were 1 base for V and 2 bases for J; bases not matched to a gene: 4. CDR3 region: CASSLEGGQAYEQYV. CDR3 in DNA: TGTGCCAGCAGCTTAGAAGGGGGACAGGCCTACGAGCAGTACGTC.

The chain employs TRBV19 and TRBJ1-4; D might be TRBD1 (6 bases). CDR1 is LNHDA, CDR2 SQIVND, per germline (reference sequence). Trimming took off 5 bases at V and 5 bases at J, with 12 bases between the two ends. The CDR3 is 14 residues long. CDR3 in DNA: TGTGCCAGTAGTGTAAGACAGGAGAATGAAAAACTGTTTTTT. This translates into CASSVRQENEKLFF.

CDR3 bases: TGTGCCAGCAGCTTAACCAGCGCGAACACCGGGGAGCTGTTTTTT. The encoded protein is CASSLTSANTGELFF. The rearrangement uses TRBV7-8 and TRBJ2-2; D gene unclear. The CDR3 totals 15 residues. V was trimmed by 2 bases and J by 0 bases, leaving 7 bases between them. Germline V gene data show CDR1 as SGHVS and CDR2 as FQNEAQ.

V usage is TRBV5-1 and J usage is TRBJ1-2; weak D call: TRBD1 (5 bases). The V end was cut by 5 bases, the J end by 0 bases, with 14 bases between. The CDR3 consists of 15 residues. Germline-derived CDR1 and CDR2 are SGHRS and YFSETQ. DNA for the CDR3: TGCGCCAGCAGTCCCGGGGGTATTACTAACTATGGCTACACCTTC. Translating gives CASSPGGITNYGYTF.

As to this clone: At one of its ends the junction is not consistent with the germline gene, which may arise from a read error. J is TRBJ2-3 and V is TRBV7-7, with 8 bases that match TRBD2. CDR1 and CDR2 (germline): SSHAT, FNYEAQ (reference sequence). The CDR3 runs 15 residues. CDR3 sequence reads: CASSPTSGSTDTQYF. CDR3 DNA sequence: TGTGCTAGCAGCCCAACTAGCGGAAGCACAGATACGCAGTATTTT.

Points on this clone: Because the CDR3's place on the DNA is in doubt, the DNA is left out and the CDR3 is given as listed by TCRdb. The CDR3 loop reads CASSFGPGGRSDTQYF. The rearrangement joins TRBV7-2 to TRBJ2-3; the DNA was not used to check the table's D call, TRBD2. The CDR3 comprises 16 residues, both ends counted. From germline, CDR1 is SGHTA and CDR2 FQGNSA.

The chain combines TRBV29-1 with TRBJ2-1; D unclear. The CDR3 loop spans 15 amino acids. The V end lost 5 bases, the J end lost 0 bases, and 14 bases lay between the germline ends. Per the germline V gene, CDR1 is SQVTM and CDR2 is ANQGSEA. CDR3 DNA: TGCAGCGTTTCCCTGTCAGTTGGCTCCTACAATGAGCAGTTCTTC. Protein product: CSVSLSVGSYNEQFF.

This clone was found once. The rearrangement joins TRBV5-1 to TRBJ2-2; D gene uncertain. The germline V gene has CDR1 SGHRS and CDR2 YFSETQ. The CDR3 loop spans 14 amino acids. With 2 bases removed from V and 4 bases from J, the gap between germline ends came to 9 bases. Here the CDR3 reads CASSFSVGTGELFF. The CDR3 DNA is TGCGCCAGCAGCTTCTCGGTTGGCACCGGGGAGCTGTTTTTT.

The chain links TRBV5-1 to TRBJ2-1; 12 nucleotides agree with TRBD2. Losses at the gene ends were 4 bases for V and 5 bases for J; bases not matched to a gene: 4. Germline loops: CDR1 SGHRS, CDR2 YFSETQ. The CDR3 runs to 15 residues. The CDR3 region is CASSIGLAGNNEQFF. CDR3 nucleotides: TGCGCCAGCAGCATCGGACTAGCGGGAAACAATGAGCAGTTCTTC.

V and J are TRBV5-1 and TRBJ2-1; D may be TRBD2 (5 bases). V was pared by 4 bases and J by 0 bases, with 20 bases between. The CDR3 totals 18 residues. Germline V gives CDR1 SGHRS, CDR2 YFSETQ. The CDR3: CASSNGMPIVGSYNEQFF. DNA for the CDR3: TGCGCCAGCAGCAACGGGATGCCGATAGTGGGCTCCTACAATGAGCAGTTCTTC. The full variable domain, its missing parts supplied by reference TRBV5-1 and TRBJ2-1, is KAGVTQTPRYLIKTRGQQVTLSCSPISGHRSVSWYQQTPGQGLQFLFEYFSETQRNKGNFPGRFSGRQFSNSRSEMNVSTLELGDSALYLCASSNGMPIVGSYNEQFFGPGTRLTVL.

The chain links TRBV11-3 to TRBJ1-1; 7 bases fit TRBD1. CDR1 is SGHNT and CDR2 is YENEEA in the germline V gene. The length of the CDR3 is 14 residues. V gave up 2 bases and J gave up 2 bases; unmatched junction bases: 2. This CDR3 reads CASSLNRGNTEAFF. In DNA form, the CDR3 reads TGTGCCAGCAGCTTAAACAGGGGAAACACTGAAGCTTTCTTT.

The chain couples TRBV19 to TRBJ1-5, with 7 bases lining up with TRBD1. CDR3 size: 16 residues. V shed 4 bases, J shed 0 bases, and the junction held 6 bases outside the gene matches. Germline V gives CDR1 LNHDA, CDR2 SQIVND (reference sequence). DNA for the CDR3: TGTGCCAGTAGTAGGGGACAGTCAAATAGCAATCAGCCCCAGCATTTT. Translation gives CASSRGQSNSNQPQHF.

The genes are TRBV6-1 and TRBJ1-6; TRBD1 matches 7 bases. J gave up 11 bases and V 6 bases, and 13 bases lay outside the gene matches. The CDR3 runs 15 residues. Germline CDR1 and CDR2: MNHNS and SASEGT. The DNA for the CDR3 is TGTGCCAGCAGCATTCGGGACAGTACTGAAACACCCCTCCACTTT. Translation: CASSIRDSTETPLHF.

The chain links TRBV6-6 to TRBJ2-3, with D possibly being TRBD2 (7 bases). V was trimmed by 0 bases and J by 4 bases, leaving 11 bases between them. Germline V gene lookup returns CDR1 MNHNY and CDR2 SVGAGI (reference sequence). There are 15 residues in the CDR3. The CDR3 spells CASSYSGGAPDTQYF. Here the CDR3 DNA reads TGTGCCAGCAGTTACTCGGGGGGGGCCCCAGATACGCAGTATTTT.

The CDR3 loop is CASRVDREYGYTF. DNA of the CDR3: TGTGCCAGCAGAGTCGACAGGGAGTATGGCTACACCTTC. V usage is TRBV5-4 and J usage is TRBJ1-2; 7 positions match TRBD1. Trimming took 5 bases from V and 5 from J; bases not matched to a gene: 6. Germline CDR1 is SGHNT and CDR2 is YYREEE (reference sequence). This CDR3 comprises 13 residues.